This TCR beta chain was captured by sequencing in a study of blood T cell repertoires in COVID-19. Study-wide background: COVID-19 samples, acute and convalescent, were from the United States, Italy and Spain. The cDNA or gDNA used as material had been derived from T cells, B-cell-depleted T cells, or PBMCs.

Under the authors' procedure: Reference gene primer amplification gave nucleated cell count estimates. Measured with immunoSEQ multiplex PCR; TCRdb has only the in-frame clones, and not every one. The V and J calls and clone size come from that table; D and trimming were worked out from the DNA. Here the sample spans about 340,000 clones, around four fifths being singletons. V gave up 4 bases and J gave up 0 bases; unmatched junction bases: 7. The CDR3 length is 17 residues. Germline CDR1 reads LGHNA; CDR2 reads YNFKEQ. The material sequenced was peripheral blood. The rearrangement links TRBV4-2 to TRBJ1-1; 11 bases agree with TRBD1. This clonotype was sampled from a man aged 25-45 years with active or convalescent COVID-19. The CDR3 sequence: CASSPGTGGYLNTEAFF. The CDR3 coding sequence is TGTGCCAGCAGCCCCGGGACAGGGGGTTACCTGAACACTGAAGCTTTCTTT.